These T cell receptor beta chains were read from a single sample in a study of T cells in Graves' hyperthyroidism and ophthalmopathy. Each CDR3 protein gets one entry after TCRdb re-called the multiplex PCR reads with MiXCR. The sample carries about 690,000 distinct CDR3 sequences, approximately 15% recorded once. The sample comprised blood. The receptor set was obtained from a man in his fifties with Graves' hyperthyroidism. The CDR3 runs from the conserved cysteine through the conserved F or W. The D gene is left open where the match is weak. Size is stated for part of the rows, as once, few or many counts, or as a class when the clone is expanded.

J gene | clone size | V gene | D gene | CDR3 protein | CDR3 DNA
TRBJ1-1 | . | TRBV7-9 | TRBD1 | CASSLKAGGHNTEAFF | TGTGCCAGCAGCTTAAAGGCAGGGGGCCATAACACTGAAGCTTTCTTT
TRBJ2-7 | . | TRBV9 | . | CASSPEPGALPDEQYF | TGTGCCAGCAGCCCGGAGCCCGGAGCGTTGCCCGACGAGCAGTACTTC
TRBJ2-3 | . | TRBV4-1 | TRBD1 | CASSQGRDREADTQYF | TGCGCCAGCAGCCAAGGACGCGACAGGGAAGCAGATACGCAGTATTTT
TRBJ2-5 | . | TRBV28 | TRBD2 | CASSLRTGTSGRAGQETQYF | TGTGCCAGCAGTTTACGTACCGGGACTAGCGGGAGGGCCGGCCAAGAGACCCAGTACTTC
TRBJ2-1 | many | TRBV5-5 | . | CASSLDSPSYNEQFF | TGTGCCAGCAGCTTGGACAGTCCTTCCTACAATGAGCAGTTCTTC
TRBJ1-5 | . | TRBV4-1 | TRBD1 | CASSQDRLGGHQPQHF | TGCGCCAGCAGCCAAGATCGGTTAGGGGGCCACCAGCCCCAGCATTTT
TRBJ2-2 | many | TRBV2 | . | CASSERWLNTGELFF | TGTGCCAGCAGTGAAAGGTGGCTTAACACCGGGGAGCTGTTTTTT
TRBJ2-5 | many | TRBV10-3 | TRBD2 | CAISGWQGGETQYF | TGTGCCATCAGTGGATGGCAGGGAGGGGAGACCCAGTACTTC
TRBJ2-7 | few | TRBV7-8 | TRBD2 | CASSLERAGTSDYEQYF | TGTGCCAGCAGCTTAGAGCGGGCCGGGACTAGCGATTACGAGCAGTACTTC
TRBJ1-1 | . | TRBV20-1 | . | CSARGSGQGNTEAFF | TGCAGTGCTAGGGGGTCCGGGCAGGGGAACACTGAAGCTTTCTTT
TRBJ1-1 | . | TRBV6-6 | . | CASSYSGFTEAFF | TGTGCCAGCAGTTACTCGGGCTTTACTGAAGCTTTCTTT
TRBJ2-2 | few | TRBV12-3/TRBV12-4 | . | CASENTGYTRELFF | TGTGCCAGCGAAAACACAGGGTATACCAGGGAGCTGTTTTTT
TRBJ2-7 | many | TRBV11-1 | TRBD2 | CASSYGTNQNEQYF | TGTGCCAGCAGCTACGGGACTAACCAGAACGAGCAGTACTTC
TRBJ2-1 | few | TRBV19 | . | CASSMATEGYNEQFF | TGTGCCAGTAGTATGGCGACAGAAGGCTACAATGAGCAGTTCTTC
TRBJ1-2 | . | TRBV10-2 | . | CASSGQVEEGYTF | TGCGCCAGCAGTGGACAGGTCGAGGAAGGCTACACCTTC
TRBJ2-7 | many | TRBV28 | . | CASSSASQTPYEQYF | TGTGCCAGCAGTTCTGCTTCGCAAACTCCCTACGAGCAGTACTTC
TRBJ2-4 | . | TRBV9 | . | CASSQGGIQYF | TGTGCCAGCAGCCAAGGGGGGATTCAGTACTTC
TRBJ1-1 | many | TRBV5-1 | . | CASSYAAGENTEAFF | TGCGCCAGCAGCTATGCGGCAGGGGAGAACACTGAAGCTTTCTTT
TRBJ1-1 | many | TRBV10-3 | . | CAISITREMNTEAFF | TGTGCCATCAGTATTACCAGGGAGATGAACACTGAAGCTTTCTTT
TRBJ1-5 | few | TRBV18 | . | CASSPFDTGSGQPQHF | TGTGCCAGCTCACCATTTGACACAGGGAGCGGTCAGCCCCAGCATTTT
TRBJ2-1 | many | TRBV2 | TRBD1 | CATKGQASYNEQFF | TGTGCCACCAAGGGACAGGCATCCTACAATGAGCAGTTCTTC
TRBJ2-5 | many | TRBV6-2/TRBV6-3 | TRBD2 | CASRQREYQETQYF | TGTGCCAGCAGGCAGCGGGAGTACCAAGAGACCCAGTACTTC
TRBJ1-5 | few | TRBV3-1 | . | CASSPDRRSNQPQHF | TGTGCCAGCAGCCCCGACCGACGGAGTAATCAGCCCCAGCATTTT